The 14 T cell receptor beta chains listed next were all sequenced from one sample in a study of blood T cell repertoires in COVID-19. Assay used: immunoSEQ multiplex PCR; TCRdb lists only in-frame clones, some missing. This sample has over 70,000 clones, with less than 95% found just once. Sequenced: peripheral blood. Receptors were obtained from a man younger than 35 with COVID-19, enrolled during active disease.

CDR3 DNA: TGCAGCGCAGACAGGGACAGCCGTCAGTACTTC. It specifies CSADRDSRQYF. J is TRBJ2-7 and V is TRBV29-1, with TRBD1 matching over 7 bases. V shed 7 bases and J 10 bases; nucleotides not matched to a gene: 10. CDR1 and CDR2 (germline): SQVTM, ANQGSEA. The length of the CDR3 is 11 residues.

This clone was observed a single time. The chain employs TRBV7-6 and TRBJ2-3, with TRBD2 as a possible D gene (6 bases). Germline CDR1 is SGHVS and CDR2 is FNYEAQ. The CDR3 sequence is 15 residues long. V was shortened by 5 bases and J by 5 bases, with 17 bases between the two germline ends. The chain's CDR3 is CASSALGQAGDTQYF. The CDR3 DNA sequence: TGTGCCAGCAGCGCCCTCGGGCAAGCGGGAGATACGCAGTATTTT.

The genes are TRBV20-1 and TRBJ1-1; D gene unclear. Germline CDR1 and CDR2: DFQATT and SNEGSKA (reference sequence). V gave up 5 bases and J gave up 5 bases, with 9 bases separating them. The CDR3 spans 11 residues. The DNA of the CDR3 is TGCAGTGCTCCCAAGGAGACTGAAGCTTTCTTT. It codes for CSAPKETEAFF.

V usage is TRBV4-1 and J usage is TRBJ2-7; TRBD1 aligns across 7 bases. Germline V gene data show CDR1 as MGHRA and CDR2 as YSYEKL. This CDR3 contains 15 residues. Unmatched junction bases numbered 4, after V lost 0 bases and J lost 2 bases. DNA for the CDR3: TGCGCCAGCAGCCAAGATTGGGGGACAGCCTACGAGCAGTACTTC. As protein: CASSQDWGTAYEQYF.

This chain connects TRBV29-1 to TRBJ2-2; 9 nucleotides agree with TRBD1. V was pared by 6 bases and J by 2 bases, with 7 bases of the junction left unmatched. This CDR3 comprises 15 residues. Looked up from germline, CDR1 is SQVTM and CDR2 is ANQGSEA. The CDR3 loop is CSVSRDRVNTGELFF. DNA of the CDR3: TGCAGCGTCTCCCGGGACAGGGTAAACACCGGGGAGCTGTTTTTT.

This clone was observed a handful of times. This chain connects TRBV28 to TRBJ2-7, with 8 bases identical to TRBD2. Germline values: CDR1 MDHEN, CDR2 SYDVKM. Trimming took 3 bases from V and 0 from J; bases not matched to a gene: 1. There are 14 residues in the CDR3. The CDR3 loop reads CASSFAGGSYEQYF. Written as DNA, the CDR3 is TGTGCCAGCAGTTTTGCGGGGGGCTCCTACGAGCAGTACTTC.

The genes are TRBV1 and TRBJ2-6; the D call of TRBD1 is as the table states it, not checked on the DNA. TRBV1 corresponds to a pseudogene. This CDR3 has 19 amino acids. CDR3 amino acids: CTSSQHRDRPTSGANVLTF. As DNA, the CDR3 is TGCACCAGCAGCCAACATAGGGACAGGCCAACCTCTGGGGCCAACGTCCTGACTTTC.

V and J are TRBV5-6 and TRBJ2-7, with 7 bases aligning to TRBD1. V gave up 0 bases and J gave up 3 bases; unmatched junction bases: 3. Germline CDR1 is SGHDT and CDR2 is YYEEEE. The CDR3 length is 14 residues. The CDR3 DNA reads TGTGCCAGCAGCTTGGGGTACAGGGGCTACGAGCAGTACTTC. Translation gives CASSLGYRGYEQYF.

This chain connects TRBV28 to TRBJ2-1, with 10 bases lining up with TRBD2. The CDR3 is 16 residues long. Germline loops: CDR1 MDHEN, CDR2 SYDVKM. J gave up 3 bases and V 5 bases, and 7 bases lay outside the gene matches. CDR3 sequence reads: CASSEWTSGSYNEQFF. The CDR3 bases are TGTGCCAGCAGTGAATGGACTAGCGGAAGCTACAATGAGCAGTTCTTC.

V gene TRBV28 combines with J gene TRBJ1-2, with D tentatively TRBD1 (6 bases). The CDR3 extends over 11 amino acids. CDR1 and CDR2 from the germline V gene are MDHEN and SYDVKM. The V end lost 4 bases, the J end lost 7 bases, and 7 bases lay between the germline ends. As DNA, the CDR3 is TGTGCCAGCAGTTCCAGGGGTGGCTACACCTTC. Translating gives CASSSRGGYTF.

The chain joins TRBV27 to TRBJ2-1; D is unresolved. The CDR3 spans 13 residues. CDR1 MNHEY and CDR2 SMNVEV come from the germline V gene (reference sequence). Trimming left V 3 bases short and J 3 bases short, with 6 bases between. The CDR3 DNA reads as TGTGCCAGCAGTTTTTCCCGCTACAATGAGCAGTTCTTC. The encoded protein is CASSFSRYNEQFF.

The chain couples TRBV14 to TRBJ2-1, with 10 nucleotides matching TRBD2. The CDR3 contains 14 residues. Germline values: CDR1 SGHDN, CDR2 FVKESK. Losses at the gene ends were 8 bases for V and 7 bases for J; bases not matched to a gene: 8. DNA for the CDR3: TGTGCCAGCTGGGCTAGCGGGAGTTCGAATGAGCAGTTCTTC. It encodes CASWASGSSNEQFF.

V and J are TRBV18 and TRBJ2-6, with D possibly matching TRBD2 (5 bases). Germline CDR1 KGHSH, CDR2 LQKENI. This CDR3 is built from 18 residues. Trimming took off 2 bases at V and 1 base at J, with 15 bases between the two ends. The CDR3 bases are TGTGCCAGCTCACCATACGAGGGATATCTATCTGGGGCCAACGTCCTGACTTTC. Protein: CASSPYEGYLSGANVLTF.

Worth noting for this clone: At one of its ends the junction is not consistent with the germline gene, which may arise from a read error. CDR3 in DNA: TGTGCCAGCAGGGAAGGACTAGCGGGAGTCGAGCAGTACTTC. Its translation: CASREGLAGVEQYF. J is TRBJ2-7 and V is TRBV2; TRBD2 matches at 13 bases. The length of the CDR3 is 14 residues. Per germline, CDR1 SNHLY and CDR2 FYNNEI.